This T cell receptor beta chain was sequenced for a study of blood T cells in healthy people across ages. CDR1 is MGHRA, CDR2 YSYEKL, per germline. This CDR3 has 18 residues. Study results and limitations: The study could not conclusively compare naive and antigen-experienced cells, given its unsorted PBMCs.

Next came a second PCR, run for about 6 to 12 cycles, which used a sample-barcoded 5' primer along with a J-beta primer mix. TCRdb independently ran MiXCR on the 5' RACE reads; one entry per CDR3 protein. The table shows 1.5 million or so distinct CDR3 sequences, with 42% occurring only once. Regarding this clonotype: The target antigen is unknown. The junction shows a germline mismatch at one end, possibly a read error.

This sequence joins TRBV4-1 and TRBJ2-7; the match to TRBD2 covers 16 bases. The TCR originated in a woman between 18 and 29 years old in good health. Sequences were obtained from blood. The CDR3 bases are TGCGCCAGCGGCCAAGGGACTAGCGGGGGGGCGTTCTACAATGAGCAGTACTTC. It is translated as CASGQGTSGGAFYNEQYF.